These 23 T cell receptor beta chains were sequenced from one sample in a study of T cells in Graves' hyperthyroidism and ophthalmopathy. Using RNA transcripts as the source, TCR beta CDR3 regions were amplified. In the first-round RT-PCR of the TCR CDR3, the HTBI primer set was used. TCRdb passed the multiplex PCR reads through MiXCR, listing each CDR3 protein once. The data contain about 510,000 distinct CDR3 sequences, 13% to 15% of them seen just once; the ten biggest clones take up over 11%. Sequencing was done on a sample of blood. These receptors originate from a woman aged 40 to 55 with Graves' hyperthyroidism.

This clonotype was observed at least ten times. V is TRBV27 and J is TRBJ2-1, with TRBD1 identical over 9 bases. This CDR3 region has 18 residues. CDR1 MNHEY and CDR2 SMNVEV come from the germline V gene (reference sequence). Trimming took 3 bases from V and 0 from J; bases not matched to a gene: 9. This CDR3 is CASSFGDRDPSSYNEQFF. CDR3 coding DNA: TGTGCCAGCAGTTTTGGGGACAGGGACCCGAGCTCCTACAATGAGCAGTTCTTC.

Many counts were recorded for this clonotype. The CDR3 sequence is CASSQATGWSTDTQYF. CDR3 nucleotides: TGTGCCAGCAGCCAAGCGACAGGGTGGAGCACAGATACGCAGTATTTT. The rearrangement uses TRBV6-1 and TRBJ2-3; 7 nucleotides align to TRBD1. In germline, CDR1 is MNHNS, CDR2 SASEGT. V lost 6 bases to trimming and J lost 0 bases; unmatched junction nucleotides: 9. The CDR3 is 16 amino acids.

This clonotype occurred many times. V gene TRBV5-1 combines with J gene TRBJ2-2, with 8 bases aligning to TRBD1. CDR1 and CDR2 from the germline V gene are SGHRS and YFSETQ. The V and J ends lost 6 bases and 4 bases, in that order; junction bases with no gene match: 11. This CDR3 comprises 16 residues. CDR3 amino acids: CASKTSGGESTGELFF. The CDR3 DNA reads TGCGCCAGCAAAACCTCAGGGGGCGAGTCCACCGGGGAGCTGTTTTTT. Using reference TRBV5-1 and TRBJ2-2 for the parts outside the CDR3, the full variable domain is KAGVTQTPRYLIKTRGQQVTLSCSPISGHRSVSWYQQTPGQGLQFLFEYFSETQRNKGNFPGRFSGRQFSNSRSEMNVSTLELGDSALYLCASKTSGGESTGELFFGEGSRLTVL.

This clonotype was seen ten or more times. The chain uses TRBV2 and TRBJ2-7; 7 bases are shared with TRBD1. The CDR3 totals 14 residues. With V trimmed by 6 bases and J by 4 bases, 9 bases remained unmatched. Germline V gives CDR1 SNHLY, CDR2 FYNNEI. The DNA of the CDR3 is TGTGCCAGCAGGGGCCTCGGGACAGCATACGAGCAGTACTTC. Encoded protein: CASRGLGTAYEQYF.

With regard to this clonotype: This could be a read error, since a much larger clone is one nucleotide away. This chain uses TRBV20-1 with TRBJ2-2, with a possible D match to TRBD2 (6 bases). The CDR3 contains 14 residues. Germline V gene data show CDR1 as DFQATT and CDR2 as SNEGSKA (reference sequence). V lost 1 base and J 6 bases, leaving 12 bases between the germline ends. Here the CDR3 reads CSARAALAPGELFF. CDR3 nucleotide sequence: TGCAGTGCTAGAGCTGCGCTAGCGCCCGGGGAGCTGTTTTTT.

This clonotype was seen repeatedly, ten times or more. This chain joins TRBV6-1 and TRBJ1-6; no reliable D call. In germline, CDR1 is MNHNS, CDR2 SASEGT. The CDR3 totals 15 residues. V was cut by 2 bases and J by 5 bases, with 10 bases left in between. CDR3 protein: CASSELAGNNSPLHF. CDR3 sequence (DNA): TGTGCCAGCAGTGAATTGGCGGGAAATAATTCACCCCTCCACTTT.

The chain joins TRBV12-3 or TRBV12-4 to TRBJ2-7; 7 nucleotides line up with TRBD1. J lost 0 bases, V lost 5 bases, and 7 bases had no gene match. There are 15 residues in the CDR3. The DNA for the CDR3 is TGTGCCAGCAGTACCGGGACAGTAAGCTCCTACGAGCAGTACTTC. Amino acid sequence: CASSTGTVSSYEQYF.

This clonotype has a count of ten or more. This chain links TRBV19 with TRBJ2-1, with D tentatively TRBD2 (5 bases). The CDR3 consists of 13 residues. Germline V lookup: CDR1 LNHDA, CDR2 SQIVND (reference sequence). The ends were cut back, 5 bases at V and 5 bases at J, with 10 bases in the middle. The chain's CDR3 is CASSWTDNNEQFF. The CDR3, as DNA: TGTGCCAGTAGTTGGACTGACAACAATGAGCAGTTCTTC.

This clonotype appeared many times. This chain joins TRBV12-3 or TRBV12-4 and TRBJ2-3; 7 nucleotides line up with TRBD2. This CDR3 has 14 amino acids. J was trimmed by 6 bases and V by 5 bases; bases with no gene match: 8. CDR3 DNA sequence: TGTGCCAGCAGTCTTCTAGCGGTGGGGGATACGCAGTATTTT. Its protein product is CASSLLAVGDTQYF.

This chain joins TRBV5-1 and TRBJ2-5; the D is unclear. V was shortened by 1 base and J by 0 bases, with 10 bases between the two germline ends. CDR3 size: 15 residues. CDR1 and CDR2 from the germline V gene are SGHRS and YFSETQ. For the CDR3, the DNA is TGCGCCAGCAGCTTGAGTATTGGTAACCAAGAGACCCAGTACTTC. Encoded protein: CASSLSIGNQETQYF.

In this sample, this clonotype turned up many times. The gene calls are TRBV28 and TRBJ1-5; D is ambiguous. The CDR3 loop spans 15 amino acids. Germline V gives CDR1 MDHEN, CDR2 SYDVKM. V lost 1 base and J 0 bases, leaving 7 bases between the germline ends. The CDR3 DNA is TGTGCCAGCAGTTTATCCCGAGATAGCAATCAGCCCCAGCATTTT. Protein product: CASSLSRDSNQPQHF.

This clonotype was observed at least ten times. The V call is TRBV2, the J call TRBJ1-4; D might be TRBD1 (5 bases). V gave up 4 bases and J gave up 5 bases, with 14 bases separating them. Germline V CDR1 and CDR2: SNHLY, FYNNEI. The length of the CDR3 is 15 residues. In nucleotides, the CDR3 is TGTGCCAGCAGTGCGGGGACGTCGAGAAATGAAAAACTGTTTTTT. Its protein is CASSAGTSRNEKLFF.

The chain carries TRBV6-2 or TRBV6-3 and TRBJ2-7; D gene ambiguous. The CDR3 loop spans 13 amino acids. Germline V gene lookup returns CDR1 MNHEY and CDR2 SVGEGT. V shed 1 base and J shed 1 base, with 5 bases lying between them. The DNA for the CDR3 is TGTGCCAGCAGTTACTTCCTTTCCTACGAGCAGTACTTC. Translation gives CASSYFLSYEQYF.

The chain is built from TRBV6-1 and TRBJ2-2; no reliable D call. Germline V gives CDR1 MNHNS, CDR2 SASEGT. The V end was cut by 6 bases, the J end by 7 bases, with 12 bases between. CDR3 length equals 13 residues. In DNA form, the CDR3 reads TGTGCCAGCAGCCCACCCCCGGGCGGGGAGCTGTTTTTT. Translating gives CASSPPPGGELFF.

The rearrangement uses TRBV4-2 and TRBJ1-1, with TRBD1 matching over 7 bases. With V trimmed by 3 bases and J by 3 bases, 4 bases remained unmatched. Germline V gene lookup returns CDR1 LGHNA and CDR2 YNFKEQ. The CDR3 is 14 residues long. CDR3 nucleotide sequence: TGTGCCAGCAGCCATTCTGGACAGGACACTGAAGCTTTCTTT. It encodes CASSHSGQDTEAFF.

This clonotype came up many times. This chain links TRBV5-4 with TRBJ2-7, with 12 bases matching TRBD1. With V trimmed by 4 bases and J by 5 bases, 7 bases remained unmatched. The CDR3 has 15 amino acids. The V gene's germline CDR1 is SGHNT and CDR2 YYREEE (reference sequence). This CDR3 reads CASSGGTGGADEQYF. In DNA form, the CDR3 reads TGTGCCAGCAGCGGCGGGACAGGGGGCGCCGACGAGCAGTACTTC.

This clonotype was counted ten times or more. This chain joins TRBV2 and TRBJ2-1, with a tentative D call TRBD1 (5 bases). V dropped 7 bases and J dropped 0 bases, with 13 bases sitting between them. This CDR3 contains 15 residues. Germline V gene lookup returns CDR1 SNHLY and CDR2 FYNNEI. CDR3 protein: CASKIGEVSYNEQFF. The CDR3 DNA reads TGTGCCAGCAAAATAGGGGAAGTCTCCTACAATGAGCAGTTCTTC.

This chain joins TRBV13 and TRBJ2-5; D is unresolved. CDR3 length: 13 amino acids. Trimming took off 2 bases at V and 7 bases at J, with 11 bases between the two ends. CDR1 is PRHDT, CDR2 FYEKMQ, per germline (reference sequence). CDR3 region: CASSLSVSGTQYF. In DNA form, the CDR3 reads TGTGCCAGCAGCTTAAGTGTTAGTGGGACCCAGTACTTC.

The chain uses TRBV3-1 and TRBJ2-7; D unclear. In germline, CDR1 is LGHDT, CDR2 YNNKEL (reference sequence). Between the trimmed V and J ends, which lost 4 bases and 7 bases, there was a span of 14 bases. The CDR3 has 13 amino acids. The CDR3 DNA is TGTGCCAGCAGCCCGTTATTTAACATTGAGCAGTACTTC. Its protein is CASSPLFNIEQYF.

There are many counts of this clonotype. The genes are TRBV6-5 and TRBJ2-7; 9 nucleotides match TRBD1. Per the germline V gene, CDR1 is MNHEY and CDR2 is SVGAGI. The CDR3 extends over 18 amino acids. The V segment lost 0 bases and the J segment 0 bases; nucleotides outside the gene matches: 9. CDR3 in amino acids: CASSYSWDRALSSYEQYF. The CDR3 nucleotides are TGTGCCAGCAGTTACTCGTGGGACAGGGCCCTAAGCTCCTACGAGCAGTACTTC.

This clonotype was observed a handful of times. A much larger clonotype is one base distant, so this may be a read error. The chain uses TRBV7-2 and TRBJ2-5, with D uncertain. Germline CDR1 is SGHTA and CDR2 is FQGNSA. This CDR3 is built from 12 residues. CDR3 coding DNA: TGTGCCAGCGGCTTAATTTATGGGGTCCAGTACTTC. This sequence encodes CASGLIYGVQYF.

The V and J genes are TRBV20-1 and TRBJ2-7; TRBD2 matches 9 bases. The junction had 7 bases not matched to a gene; V was cut back by 0 bases and J by 4 bases. CDR1 is DFQATT, CDR2 SNEGSKA, per germline (reference sequence). The CDR3 runs to 15 residues. The CDR3 region has the DNA TGCAGTGCTAGAGATCCGGGTAGCGGGGGATACGAGCAGTACTTC. Encoded protein: CSARDPGSGGYEQYF.

This clonotype was picked up many times. The gene calls are TRBV30 and TRBJ1-4; 9 nucleotides line up with TRBD1. This CDR3 has 13 residues. With V trimmed by 8 bases and J by 8 bases, 9 bases remained unmatched. Germline V gives CDR1 GTSNPN, CDR2 SVGIG (reference sequence). CDR3 amino acids: CAVRGQGEEKLFF. The CDR3 bases are TGTGCCGTAAGGGGACAGGGTGAGGAAAAACTGTTTTTT.